This T cell receptor beta chain was found in a study of cytomegalovirus exposure and HLA in healthy donors. Study in general: Samples from HLA-typed donors yielded about 80 million unique TCRs in an early data release.

Concerning this clone: Its antigen remains unknown.

Overall study results and limits: The authors considered a cluster of highly shared sequence variants likely to be a sequencing artifact. An Asian-associated ancestry cluster reportedly showed fewer N-insertions than the roughly 670-donor mean in a later analysis. Among TCR beta chains of equal frequency, HLA-associated ones were more clonally expanded in a later analysis.

Both 60 Vbeta primers and 13 Jbeta primers went into the PCR. Assay: immunoSEQ multiplex PCR; the TCRdb copy retains only in-frame clones and omits some. Of approximately 92,000 clones in the sample, more than 65% are singletons; the top ten hold around 1.2%. The V and J ends lost 1 base and 1 base respectively, with 11 bases between them. Per the germline V gene, CDR1 is MGHRA and CDR2 is YSYEKL. The CDR3 is 15 residues long. V is TRBV4-1 and J is TRBJ2-7; TRBD1 might be the D (5 bases). The TCR originated in a girl aged 2 to 9 in good health and CMV-seropositive. The sample was PBMCs. The CDR3 sequence is CASSQAQALSYEQYF. The CDR3 DNA is TGCGCCAGCAGCCAAGCACAGGCACTGTCCTACGAGCAGTACTTC.